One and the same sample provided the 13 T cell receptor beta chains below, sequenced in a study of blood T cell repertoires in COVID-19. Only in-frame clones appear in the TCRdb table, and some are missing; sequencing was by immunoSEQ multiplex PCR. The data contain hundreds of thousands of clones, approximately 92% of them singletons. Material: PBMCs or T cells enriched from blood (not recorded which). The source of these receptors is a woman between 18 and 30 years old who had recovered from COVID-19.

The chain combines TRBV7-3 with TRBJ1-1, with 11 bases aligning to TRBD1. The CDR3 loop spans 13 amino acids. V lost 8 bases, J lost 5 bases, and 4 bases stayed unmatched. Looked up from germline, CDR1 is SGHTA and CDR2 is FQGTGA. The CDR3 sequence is CASGQGARTEAFF. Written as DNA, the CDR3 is TGTGCCAGCGGACAGGGGGCGCGAACTGAAGCTTTCTTT.

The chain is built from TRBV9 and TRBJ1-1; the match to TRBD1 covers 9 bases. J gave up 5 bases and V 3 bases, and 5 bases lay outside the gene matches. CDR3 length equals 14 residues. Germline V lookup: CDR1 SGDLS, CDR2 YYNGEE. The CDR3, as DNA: TGTGCCAGCAGCGAAAGGACAGGGGAAACTGAAGCTTTCTTT. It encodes CASSERTGETEAFF.

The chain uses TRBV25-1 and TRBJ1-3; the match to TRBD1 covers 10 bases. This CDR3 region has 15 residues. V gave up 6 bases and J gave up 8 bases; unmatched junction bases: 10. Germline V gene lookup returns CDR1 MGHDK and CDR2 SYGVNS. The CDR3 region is CASSLTGGSGDTIYF. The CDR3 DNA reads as TGTGCCAGCAGCTTGACAGGGGGCTCGGGAGACACCATATATTTT.

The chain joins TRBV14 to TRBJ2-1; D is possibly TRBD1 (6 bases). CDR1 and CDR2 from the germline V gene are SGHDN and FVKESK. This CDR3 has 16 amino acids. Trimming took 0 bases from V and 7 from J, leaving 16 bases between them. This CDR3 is CASSQDLQAGTNEQFF. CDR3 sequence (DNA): TGTGCCAGCAGCCAAGATCTTCAGGCAGGGACAAATGAGCAGTTCTTC.

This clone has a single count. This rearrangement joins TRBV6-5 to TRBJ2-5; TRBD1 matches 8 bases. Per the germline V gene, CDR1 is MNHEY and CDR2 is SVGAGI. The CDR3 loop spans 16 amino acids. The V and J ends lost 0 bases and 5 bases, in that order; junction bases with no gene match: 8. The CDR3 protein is CASSYSATGARETQYF. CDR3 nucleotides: TGTGCCAGCAGTTACTCGGCGACAGGGGCTAGGGAGACCCAGTACTTC.

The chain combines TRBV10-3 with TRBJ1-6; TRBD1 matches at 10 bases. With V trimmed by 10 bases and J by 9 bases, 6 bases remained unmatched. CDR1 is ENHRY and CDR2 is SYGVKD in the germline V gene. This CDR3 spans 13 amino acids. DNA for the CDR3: TGTGCCACCGGGACAGGGGAAGGTTCACCCCTCCACTTT. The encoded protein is CATGTGEGSPLHF.

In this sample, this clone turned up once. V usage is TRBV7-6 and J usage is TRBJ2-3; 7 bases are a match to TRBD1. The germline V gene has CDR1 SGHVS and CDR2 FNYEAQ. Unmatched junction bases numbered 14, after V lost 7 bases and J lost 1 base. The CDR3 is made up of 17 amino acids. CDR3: CASTPLVRGPRTDTQYF. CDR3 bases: TGTGCCAGCACCCCCTTGGTGAGGGGGCCTCGCACAGATACGCAGTATTTT.

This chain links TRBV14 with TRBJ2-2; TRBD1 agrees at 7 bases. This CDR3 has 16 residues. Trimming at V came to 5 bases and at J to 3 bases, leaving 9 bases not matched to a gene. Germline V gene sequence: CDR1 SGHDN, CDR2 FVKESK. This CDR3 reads CASSSTQGPDTGELFF. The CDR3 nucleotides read TGTGCCAGCAGCTCGACACAGGGGCCGGACACCGGGGAGCTGTTTTTT.

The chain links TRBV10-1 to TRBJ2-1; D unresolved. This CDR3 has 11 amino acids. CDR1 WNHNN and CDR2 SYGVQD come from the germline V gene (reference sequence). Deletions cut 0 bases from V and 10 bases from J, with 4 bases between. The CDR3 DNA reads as TGCGCCAGCAGTGAGTCGCGGGAGCAGTTCTTC. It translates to CASSESREQFF.

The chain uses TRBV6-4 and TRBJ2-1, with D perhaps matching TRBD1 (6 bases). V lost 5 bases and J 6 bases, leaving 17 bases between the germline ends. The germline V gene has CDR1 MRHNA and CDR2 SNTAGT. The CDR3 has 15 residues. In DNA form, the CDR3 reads TGTGCCAGCAGTCCGGGACAATTGGTGATCAATGAGCAGTTCTTC. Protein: CASSPGQLVINEQFF.

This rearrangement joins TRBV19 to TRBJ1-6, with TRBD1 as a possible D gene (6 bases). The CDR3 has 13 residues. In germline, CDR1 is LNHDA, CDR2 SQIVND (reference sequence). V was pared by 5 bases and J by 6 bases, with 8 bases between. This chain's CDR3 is CASSSQGNSPLHF. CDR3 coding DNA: TGTGCCAGTAGTTCACAGGGTAATTCACCCCTCCACTTT.

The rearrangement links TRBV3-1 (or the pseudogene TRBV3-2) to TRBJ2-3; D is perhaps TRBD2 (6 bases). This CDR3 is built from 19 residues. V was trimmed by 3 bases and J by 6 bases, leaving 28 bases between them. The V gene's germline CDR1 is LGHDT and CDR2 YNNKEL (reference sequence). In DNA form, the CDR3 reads TGTGCCAGCAGCCAGGGTTTTGCGGGGAACGAAGGAGGACGGGATACGCAGTATTTT. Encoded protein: CASSQGFAGNEGGRDTQYF.

The CDR3: CASSMGQGVETQYF. CDR3 coding DNA: TGTGCCAGTAGTATGGGACAGGGGGTTGAGACCCAGTACTTC. This chain uses TRBV19 with TRBJ2-5; the match to TRBD1 covers 11 bases. Germline values: CDR1 LNHDA, CDR2 SQIVND (reference sequence). This CDR3 region has 14 residues. V lost 3 bases, J lost 5 bases, and 2 bases stayed unmatched.